This T cell receptor beta chain was found in a study of T cells in Graves' hyperthyroidism and ophthalmopathy. The TCR beta CDR3 regions underwent amplification using RNA transcripts as the source. The study used the HTBI primer set for a first-round RT-PCR of the TCR CDR3. Via MiXCR, TCRdb re-called the multiplex PCR reads, giving one row per CDR3 protein. The sample records roughly 180,000 distinct CDR3 sequences, around 8.9% being singletons. To note about this clonotype: Since a much larger clone is just one base distant, this may be a read error.

The sample taken for sequencing was blood. The sequence was collected from a woman in her late teens or twenties with Graves' hyperthyroidism that later progressed to Graves' ophthalmopathy.

In DNA, the CDR3 is TGTGCCAGCAGGCCTCGACTGAGCCCCTACGAGCAGTACTTC. Translated: CASRPRLSPYEQYF. This rearrangement joins TRBV6-1 to TRBJ2-7; D not resolved. The V end lost 6 bases, the J end lost 2 bases, and 14 bases lay between the germline ends. The germline gives CDR1 MNHNS, CDR2 SASEGT. There are 14 residues in the CDR3.